This is a list of T cell receptor beta chains from one sample in a study of shared clonotypes between healthy human individuals. Sequenced by immunoSEQ multiplex PCR; TCRdb stores in-frame clones only, minus some. The sample includes about 2.1 million clones, around 93% seen only once; the top ten take under 2%. The sequenced sample consisted of naive CD8+ T cells from PBMCs. The receptors originated from a man aged 18 to 30 in good health. Some clones in this sample may be carry-over from other donors' samples. The CDR3 runs from the conserved cysteine through the conserved F or W. D genes are given only for firm matches. Some rows have no size entry. The others give once, few or many, or a class for an expanded clone.

>TRBV9|TRBJ1-4|.|TRBD1
CASSPSGQPNEKLFF
TGTGCCAGCAGCCCCTCGGGACAGCCTAATGAAAAACTGTTTTTT
>TRBV9|TRBJ1-2|.|.
CASSPPTPQDVWGNYGYTF
TGTGCCAGCAGCCCCCCTACCCCGCAAGACGTCTGGGGTAACTATGGCTACACCTTC
>TRBV2|TRBJ2-1|.|.
CASSDGGDNEQFF
TGTGCCAGCAGTGACGGGGGAGACAATGAGCAGTTCTTC
>TRBV27|TRBJ2-5|.|TRBD2
CASSSPSGEQETQYF
TGTGCCAGCAGTTCCCCTAGCGGGGAACAAGAGACCCAGTACTTC
>TRBV19|TRBJ1-1|few|.
CASSRTAGGEAFF
TGTGCCAGTAGTCGTACGGCGGGGGGAGAAGCTTTCTTT
>TRBV15|TRBJ2-7|once|.
CATSRGHSYEQYF
TGTGCCACCAGCAGAGGGCATTCCTACGAGCAGTACTTC
>TRBV6-1|TRBJ1-5|.|.
CASSETWQGTINQPQHF
TGTGCCAGCAGTGAAACGTGGCAGGGCACTATAAATCAGCCCCAGCATTTT
>TRBV19|TRBJ1-5|.|.
CASSIWPNQPQHF
TGTGCCAGTAGTATTTGGCCCAATCAGCCCCAGCATTTT
>TRBV27|TRBJ2-7|.|.
CASSLSGGRSYEQYF
TGTGCCAGCAGTTTATCGGGGGGGCGCTCCTACGAGCAGTACTTC
>TRBV28|TRBJ2-1|.|TRBD2
CASSLFPLAGDGNEQFF
TGTGCCAGCAGTTTATTCCCACTAGCGGGAGACGGCAATGAGCAGTTCTTC
>TRBV7-9|TRBJ2-5|.|TRBD2
CASSLTTNAGGETQYF
TGTGCCAGCAGCTTAACCACTAACGCGGGAGGAGAGACCCAGTACTTC
>TRBV7-2|TRBJ2-3|.|TRBD2
CASSVRRAGEDTQYF
TGTGCCAGCAGCGTACGCCGCGCGGGGGAGGATACGCAGTATTTT
>TRBV7-2|TRBJ2-1|.|.
CASSPEGRGYYNEQFF
TGTGCCAGCAGCCCCGAAGGTAGGGGGTACTACAATGAGCAGTTCTTC
>TRBV9|TRBJ2-1|.|.
CASSVVSGPYNEQFF
TGTGCCAGCAGCGTAGTTAGCGGACCCTACAATGAGCAGTTCTTC
>TRBV27|TRBJ1-5|.|.
CASSFSGAYSNQPQHF
TGTGCCAGCAGTTTTTCGGGGGCTTATAGCAATCAGCCCCAGCATTTT
>TRBV19|TRBJ2-7|.|.
CASSEGLTYEQYF
TGTGCCAGTAGTGAGGGCCTTACCTACGAGCAGTACTTC
>TRBV6-1|TRBJ2-2|.|.
CASCDNNSGELFF
TGTGCCAGCTGCGATAATAATAGCGGGGAGCTGTTTTTT
>TRBV19|TRBJ2-1|.|.
CASSISRNNEQFF
TGTGCCAGTAGTATATCCCGGAACAATGAGCAGTTCTTC
>TRBV5-1|TRBJ2-3|once|TRBD2
CASSETRTSGQGTQYF
TGCGCCAGCAGCGAGACTCGGACTAGCGGACAGGGTACGCAGTATTTT
>TRBV7-9|TRBJ2-1|.|TRBD2
CASSLLLAGENNEQFF
TGTGCCAGCAGCTTACTATTAGCGGGAGAAAACAATGAGCAGTTCTTC
>TRBV9|TRBJ2-3|.|.
CASSTGTDTQYF
TGTGCCAGCTCCACGGGCACAGATACGCAGTATTTT
>TRBV9|TRBJ2-2|.|TRBD2
CASSVVPGLAAATGELFF
TGTGCCAGCAGCGTAGTTCCGGGACTAGCGGCCGCGACCGGGGAGCTGTTTTTT
>TRBV5-1|TRBJ2-2|.|TRBD1
CASSFGQGNTGELFF
TGCGCCAGCAGCTTTGGACAGGGGAACACCGGGGAGCTGTTTTTT
>TRBV9|TRBJ2-1|.|TRBD2
CASSGGLADEQFF
TGTGCCAGCAGCGGCGGACTAGCGGATGAGCAGTTCTTC
>TRBV28|TRBJ2-1|.|TRBD2
CASSRTSGRDYNEQFF
TGTGCCAGCAGTCGAACTAGCGGGAGGGACTACAATGAGCAGTTCTTC
>TRBV7-2|TRBJ2-7|.|TRBD1
CASRYDPGTAAYEQYF
TGTGCCAGCAGGTACGATCCCGGGACAGCGGCCTACGAGCAGTACTTC
>TRBV7-9|TRBJ2-7|once|.
CASTPGGTNTYEQYF
TGTGCCAGCACCCCAGGAGGGACGAATACCTACGAGCAGTACTTC
>TRBV27|TRBJ2-7|.|.
CASKGGPYEQYF
TGTGCCAGCAAGGGGGGACCCTACGAGCAGTACTTC
>TRBV30|TRBJ1-4|once|.
CAWSGPTNEKLFF
TGTGCCTGGAGTGGGCCAACTAATGAAAAACTGTTTTTT
>TRBV5-6|TRBJ1-2|.|.
CASTSDSSYGYTF
TGTGCCAGCACCAGCGACAGTTCCTATGGCTACACCTTC
>TRBV6-5|TRBJ2-7|.|.
CASSYSAGYEQYF
TGTGCCAGCAGTTATTCGGCAGGCTACGAGCAGTACTTC
>TRBV7-9|TRBJ2-5|.|.
CASSDTYTGTRAAQYF
TGTGCCAGCAGCGACACCTATACCGGGACACGGGCGGCCCAGTACTTC
>TRBV7-6|TRBJ2-1|.|.
CASSLRANSYNEQFF
TGTGCCAGCAGCTTAAGAGCGAACTCCTACAATGAGCAGTTCTTC
>TRBV19|TRBJ2-7|.|.
CASSSRDWDEQYF
TGTGCCAGTAGTTCCCGGGACTGGGACGAGCAGTACTTC
>TRBV18|TRBJ1-1|.|.
CASSTPRTVNTEAFF
TGTGCCAGCTCAACCCCTCGGACAGTGAACACTGAAGCTTTCTTT
>TRBV7-9|TRBJ2-1|once|.
CANQAADHYNEQFF
TGTGCCAACCAGGCAGCGGACCACTACAATGAGCAGTTCTTC
>TRBV7-9|TRBJ2-1|.|.
CASSLPLFGGGLNEQFF
TGTGCCAGCAGCTTGCCCCTTTTTGGCGGCGGTCTTAATGAGCAGTTCTTC
>TRBV25-1|TRBJ1-2|once|TRBD1
CASSENGQGWGGYTF
TGTGCCAGCAGTGAAAACGGACAGGGGTGGGGCGGCTACACCTTC
>TRBV27|TRBJ2-7|.|.
CASSFQGMNEQYF
TGTGCCAGCAGTTTTCAGGGTATGAACGAGCAGTACTTC
>TRBV19|TRBJ2-2|.|.
CASSIGWEGLFF
TGTGCCAGTAGTATTGGTTGGGAAGGGCTGTTTTTT